This TCR beta chain was sequenced in a study of T cells in Graves' hyperthyroidism and ophthalmopathy. This clonotype was seen only a few times. The antigen remains undetermined. The junction had 3 bases not matched to a gene; V was cut back by 5 bases and J by 6 bases. The CDR3 has 13 residues. Germline V gives CDR1 SGHTA, CDR2 FQGTGA. Researchers took RNA transcripts and amplified the TCR beta CDR3 regions from them. The HTBI primer set drove a first-round RT-PCR of the TCR CDR3. TCRdb used MiXCR to reprocess the multiplex PCR reads, holding one entry per CDR3 protein. The sample lists roughly 93,000 distinct CDR3 sequences; about 51% were seen once. Study observations and caveats: Ophthalmopathy and stable hyperthyroidism were told apart by a 13 V-J model.

The chain links TRBV7-3 to TRBJ2-2; TRBD1 matches 7 bases. The sample was blood. This clonotype was sampled from a woman in her thirties or forties with Graves' hyperthyroidism. CDR3 sequence reads: CASSTTGPGELFF. For the CDR3, the DNA is TGTGCCAGCAGCACGACAGGGCCCGGGGAGCTGTTTTTT.